The entry below describes one TCR beta chain. The study enrolled patients aged 18 to 65 with newly diagnosed hyperthyroidism of under 2 months' duration. The sample originates from a study of T cells in Graves' hyperthyroidism and ophthalmopathy. CDR1 and CDR2 (germline): SQVTM, ANQGSEA. V dropped 6 bases and J dropped 2; count of bases not matched to a gene: 11. There are 15 residues in the CDR3. Researchers took RNA transcripts and amplified the TCR beta CDR3 regions from them. The study used the HTBI primer set for a first-round RT-PCR of the TCR CDR3. TCRdb recomputed calls from the multiplex PCR reads with MiXCR, one row per CDR3 protein. The sample lists approximately 710,000 distinct CDR3 sequences; 15% to 20% were seen once.

The sample taken for sequencing was blood. The chain employs TRBV29-1 and TRBJ2-3; 7 nucleotides agree with TRBD2. The receptor comes from a man in his forties or fifties with Graves' hyperthyroidism. The CDR3 DNA reads TGCAGCGTCGCAACACCTAGCGGTCTCACAGATACGCAGTATTTT. Translating gives CSVATPSGLTDTQYF.